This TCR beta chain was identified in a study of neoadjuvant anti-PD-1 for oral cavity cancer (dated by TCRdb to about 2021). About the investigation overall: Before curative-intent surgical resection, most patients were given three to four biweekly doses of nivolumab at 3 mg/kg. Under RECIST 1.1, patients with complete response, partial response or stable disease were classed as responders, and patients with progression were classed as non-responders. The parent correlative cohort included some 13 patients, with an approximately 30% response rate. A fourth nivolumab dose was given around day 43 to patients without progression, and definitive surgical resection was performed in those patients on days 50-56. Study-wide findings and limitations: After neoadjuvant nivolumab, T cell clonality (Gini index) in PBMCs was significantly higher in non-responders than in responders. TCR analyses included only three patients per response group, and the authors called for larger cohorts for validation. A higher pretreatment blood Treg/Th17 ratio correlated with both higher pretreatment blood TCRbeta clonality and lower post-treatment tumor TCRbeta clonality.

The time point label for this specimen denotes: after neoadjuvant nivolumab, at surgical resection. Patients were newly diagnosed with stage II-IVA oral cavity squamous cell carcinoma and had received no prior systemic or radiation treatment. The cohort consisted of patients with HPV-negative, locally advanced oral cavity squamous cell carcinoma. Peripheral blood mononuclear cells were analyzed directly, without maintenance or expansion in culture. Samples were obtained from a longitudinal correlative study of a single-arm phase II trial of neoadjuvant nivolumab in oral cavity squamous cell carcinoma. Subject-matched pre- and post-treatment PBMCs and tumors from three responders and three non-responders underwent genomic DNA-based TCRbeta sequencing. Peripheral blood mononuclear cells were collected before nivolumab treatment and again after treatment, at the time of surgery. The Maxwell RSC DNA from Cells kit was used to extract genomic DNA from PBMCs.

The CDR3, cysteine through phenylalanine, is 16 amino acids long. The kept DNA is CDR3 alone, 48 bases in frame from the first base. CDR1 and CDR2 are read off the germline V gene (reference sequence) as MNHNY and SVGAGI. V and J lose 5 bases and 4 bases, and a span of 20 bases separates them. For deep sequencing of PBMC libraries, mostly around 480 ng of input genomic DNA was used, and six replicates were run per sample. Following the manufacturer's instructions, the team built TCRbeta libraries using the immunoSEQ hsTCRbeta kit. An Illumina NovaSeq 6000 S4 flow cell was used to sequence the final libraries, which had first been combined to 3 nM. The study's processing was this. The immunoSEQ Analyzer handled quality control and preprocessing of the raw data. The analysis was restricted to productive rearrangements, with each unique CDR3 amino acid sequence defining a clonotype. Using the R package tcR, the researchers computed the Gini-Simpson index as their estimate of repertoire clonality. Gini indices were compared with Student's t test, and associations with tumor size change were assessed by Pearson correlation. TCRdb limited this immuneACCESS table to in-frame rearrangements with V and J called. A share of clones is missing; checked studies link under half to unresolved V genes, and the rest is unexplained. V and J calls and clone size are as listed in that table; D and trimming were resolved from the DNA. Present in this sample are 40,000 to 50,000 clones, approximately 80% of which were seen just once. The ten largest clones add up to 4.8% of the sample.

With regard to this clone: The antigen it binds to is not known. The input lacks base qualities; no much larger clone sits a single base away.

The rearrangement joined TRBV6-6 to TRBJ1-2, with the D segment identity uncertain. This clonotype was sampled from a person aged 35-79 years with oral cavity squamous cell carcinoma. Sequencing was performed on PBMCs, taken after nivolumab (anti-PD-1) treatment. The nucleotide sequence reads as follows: TGTGCCAGCAGTGCCCCCGCGCCGCGCGGAACCTATGGCTACACCTTC. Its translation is CASSAPAPRGTYGYTF.